One TCR beta chain is described in this entry. These data come from a study of T cells after yellow fever vaccination. The TCR cDNA carried a universal primer site and UMIs from 5'RACE template switching. TCRdb re-derived calls from the 5' RACE reads in MiXCR, one entry per CDR3 protein. In the table there are 610,000 or so distinct CDR3 sequences, approximately 13% of which are singletons. Germline trimming cut 5 bases from V and 6 bases from J; bases unmatched to any gene: 15. The CDR3 is 16 amino acids. From germline, CDR1 is LGHDT and CDR2 YNNKEL (reference sequence). This receptor was identified in a man aged 25-40 years who received the YFV17D yellow fever vaccine. The chain is built from TRBV3-1 and TRBJ2-7; 8 positions match TRBD1. The sequenced sample was PBMCs, obtained on the day of the yellow fever booster vaccination. The CDR3 sequence: CASSVFGQGAQGEQYF. CDR3 nucleotide sequence: TGTGCCAGCAGCGTCTTCGGACAGGGTGCGCAGGGCGAGCAGTACTTC.